Each of the 17 T cell receptor beta chains below was sequenced from the same sample in a study of shared clonotypes between healthy human individuals. TCRdb's table, derived via immunoSEQ multiplex PCR, lists solely in-frame clones and lacks some. The profile shows about 2.4 million clones, around 94% of them singletons. Sequencing input: naive CD4+ T cells sorted from blood. Subset given: CD45RA+ positively selected. The origin of the receptors is a man between 18 and 35 years old in good health.

This clone was detected once. The J gene is TRBJ2-1, the V gene TRBV18; D is perhaps TRBD1 (7 bases). CDR1 KGHSH and CDR2 LQKENI come from the germline V gene. This CDR3 contains 12 residues. The V end was cut by 6 bases, the J end by 7 bases, with 10 bases between. The chain's CDR3 is CASSTGRNEQFF. CDR3 bases: TGTGCCAGCTCGACAGGGAGGAATGAGCAGTTCTTC.

V gene TRBV12-5 combines with J gene TRBJ1-4; TRBD1 is a possible D gene (6 bases). The CDR3 contains 13 residues. Germline V gene data show CDR1 as LGHNT and CDR2 as FRNRAP. The germline V and J ends were trimmed by 8 bases and 6 bases, with 13 bases remaining between them. CDR3 nucleotide sequence: TGTGCTAGTTCCCTGTGGACAGATGAAAAACTGTTTTTT. Protein: CASSLWTDEKLFF.

The chain uses TRBV6-5 and TRBJ2-7; 11 nucleotides agree with TRBD1. CDR3 length: 14 amino acids. Germline CDR1 MNHEY, CDR2 SVGAGI. V lost 6 bases, J lost 7 bases, and 8 bases stayed unmatched. The CDR3 DNA follows: TGTGCCAGCAGACAGGACAGGGGGCTTAGAGAGCAGTACTTC. It specifies CASRQDRGLREQYF.

J is TRBJ2-7 and V is TRBV7-9; 14 nucleotides agree with TRBD2. The CDR3 extends over 16 amino acids. V shed 4 bases, J shed 4 bases, and the junction held 6 bases outside the gene matches. Germline-derived CDR1 and CDR2 are SEHNR and FQNEAQ (reference sequence). CDR3 protein: CASSSGTSGRAYEQYF. For the CDR3, the DNA is TGTGCCAGCAGCTCGGGGACTAGCGGGAGAGCTTACGAGCAGTACTTC.

The count of this clone is one. This chain joins TRBV7-2 and TRBJ1-2; D gene unclear. The germline V and J ends were trimmed by 5 bases and 8 bases, with 12 bases remaining between them. The CDR3 runs to 12 residues. CDR1 and CDR2 from the germline V gene are SGHTA and FQGNSA. CDR3 coding DNA: TGTGCCAGCAGCCCCCGTACTTGGGGCTACACCTTC. Protein sequence: CASSPRTWGYTF.

This chain links TRBV5-1 with TRBJ2-5; perhaps D is TRBD1 or TRBD2 (5 bases each). V was clipped by 0 bases and J by 4 bases, with 10 bases between them. CDR3 length: 14 residues. Germline CDR1 SGHRS, CDR2 YFSETQ. As DNA, the CDR3 is TGCGCCAGCAGCTTGGGAGGGGTGTCAGAGACCCAGTACTTC. This codes for CASSLGGVSETQYF.

The chain is built from TRBV5-1 and TRBJ1-1, with D unresolved. The CDR3 sequence is 14 residues long. The V gene lost 4 bases and the J gene lost 0 bases, with 10 bases spanning the gap. The germline gives CDR1 SGHRS, CDR2 YFSETQ. CDR3 in amino acids: CASSSRDLNTEAFF. The CDR3 coding sequence is TGCGCCAGCAGCAGCCGAGATTTGAACACTGAAGCTTTCTTT. Supplemented by reference TRBV5-1 and TRBJ1-1, the full variable domain reads KAGVTQTPRYLIKTRGQQVTLSCSPISGHRSVSWYQQTPGQGLQFLFEYFSETQRNKGNFPGRFSGRQFSNSRSEMNVSTLELGDSALYLCASSSRDLNTEAFFGQGTRLTVV.

V is TRBV27 and J is TRBJ1-3; the D is unclear. CDR3 length: 15 residues. V dropped 5 bases and J dropped 2 bases, with 13 bases sitting between them. In germline, CDR1 is MNHEY, CDR2 SMNVEV (reference sequence). CDR3 nucleotides: TGTGCCAGCAGTGCAGCCTCAGCTACTGGAAACACCATATATTTT. The encoded protein is CASSAASATGNTIYF.

This clone showed up just once. The chain employs TRBV7-6 and TRBJ2-5; 10 nucleotides line up with TRBD1. CDR3 length: 16 residues. The ends lost 5 bases at V and 6 bases at J; junction bases unmatched: 12. Germline-derived CDR1 and CDR2 are SGHVS and FNYEAQ. The CDR3 loop reads CASSLPPGTGEKTQYF. CDR3 DNA: TGTGCCAGCAGCCTACCGCCCGGGACAGGGGAAAAGACCCAGTACTTC.

This chain joins TRBV5-4 and TRBJ2-7; tentative D call: TRBD1 (6 bases). The CDR3 runs 13 residues. Germline CDR1 reads SGHNT; CDR2 reads YYREEE (reference sequence). With 3 bases removed from V and 5 bases from J, the gap between germline ends came to 12 bases. The CDR3 DNA reads as TGTGCCAGCAGCTACCAGGGGCTTGACGAGCAGTACTTC. It translates to CASSYQGLDEQYF.

The CDR3: CAISEFTRNKGELFF. As DNA, the CDR3 is TGTGCCATCAGTGAATTTACCAGGAACAAGGGGGAGCTGTTTTTT. J is TRBJ2-2 and V is TRBV10-3, with D unresolved. Germline V gene sequence: CDR1 ENHRY, CDR2 SYGVKD. The CDR3 covers 15 residues. Trimming left V 3 bases short and J 8 bases short, with 16 bases between.

This clone was counted once. The chain couples TRBV5-1 to TRBJ1-2; D unresolved. Germline V gene sequence: CDR1 SGHRS, CDR2 YFSETQ. This CDR3 region has 15 residues. V dropped 4 bases and J dropped 4 bases, with 17 bases sitting between them. CDR3 residues: CASSQGSLGGYGYTF. DNA for the CDR3: TGCGCCAGCAGCCAAGGGTCCCTCGGTGGCTATGGCTACACCTTC.

This chain uses TRBV12-5 with TRBJ1-1, with 7 bases aligning to TRBD1. The trim removed 2 bases at V and 11 bases at J, leaving 11 bases unmatched. Germline V gives CDR1 LGHNT, CDR2 FRNRAP. This CDR3 contains 14 residues. This chain's CDR3 is CASGLTRTGGRAFF. CDR3 DNA sequence: TGTGCTAGTGGTTTGACCCGGACAGGAGGAAGGGCTTTCTTT.

This chain uses TRBV29-1 with TRBJ2-1; a weak D match, TRBD2 (6 bases). The germline CDR1 and CDR2 sequences are SQVTM and ANQGSEA. Trimming stripped 6 bases from V and 5 bases from J, with 14 bases between. This CDR3 region has 13 residues. The CDR3 nucleotides read TGCAGCGTCCGAAGCGGGCAGGACAATGAGCAGTTCTTC. Encoded protein: CSVRSGQDNEQFF.

This clone was seen more than once but under ten times. Distinct nucleotide sequences in the sample also encode this CDR3. The chain links TRBV6-4 to TRBJ1-1, with D tentatively TRBD1 (6 bases). CDR1 and CDR2 (germline): MRHNA, SNTAGT. The V gene lost 6 bases and the J gene lost 1 base, with 9 bases spanning the gap. The CDR3 consists of 13 residues. The DNA of the CDR3 is TGTGCCAGCAGCCAACAGGGGAACACTGAAGCTTTCTTT. This gives the protein CASSQQGNTEAFF.

The chain uses TRBV7-9 and TRBJ2-2; TRBD1 or TRBD2 may be the D gene (6 bases each). Looked up from germline, CDR1 is SEHNR and CDR2 is FQNEAQ (reference sequence). V was clipped by 5 bases and J by 3 bases, with 16 bases between them. This CDR3 spans 16 amino acids. CDR3 nucleotide sequence: TGTGCCAGCAGCCCCTCGGGGGCAGGGGACACCGGGGAGCTGTTTTTT. Encoded protein: CASSPSGAGDTGELFF.

The chain joins TRBV5-4 to TRBJ2-3, with D possibly matching TRBD2 (6 bases). Germline V gene sequence: CDR1 SGHNT, CDR2 YYREEE (reference sequence). This CDR3 region has 16 residues. Trimming removed 4 bases at V and 0 bases at J, with 15 bases between. The CDR3 nucleotides read TGTGCCAGCAGCGCAGGGACTTCGCGAAGCACAGATACGCAGTATTTT. Translated, it gives CASSAGTSRSTDTQYF.